Presented here are 23 T cell receptor beta chains from one specimen sequenced in a study of cytomegalovirus exposure and HLA in healthy donors. Primers: 60 Vbeta forward and 13 Jbeta reverse. Clones were sequenced by immunoSEQ multiplex PCR, and TCRdb holds only the in-frame ones, with some missing. The sample shows around 100,000 clones, roughly 78% of them seen only once. Sequencing was carried out using PBMCs. These TCRs come from a male donor in good health and CMV-seropositive.

The chain joins TRBV27 to TRBJ1-1; TRBD1 is a possible D gene (6 bases). Germline CDR1 MNHEY, CDR2 SMNVEV (reference sequence). V lost 1 base and J lost 3, with 12 bases in between. There are 15 residues in the CDR3. DNA for the CDR3: TGTGCCAGCAGTTTATGGTCCAGGGGAGACACTGAAGCTTTCTTT. This translates into CASSLWSRGDTEAFF.

The chain recombines TRBV7-2 with TRBJ2-7; 8 nucleotides line up with TRBD2. The CDR3 consists of 17 residues. Germline V lookup: CDR1 SGHTA, CDR2 FQGNSA. J lost 7 bases, V lost 2 bases, and 16 bases had no gene match. CDR3 DNA: TGTGCCAGCAGCTTAAAGAAGAGCGGGGGCCCCATTCAGGAGCAGTACTTC. Translation: CASSLKKSGGPIQEQYF.

The chain carries TRBV27 and TRBJ2-5; possible D gene TRBD2, 6 bases. V shed 5 bases and J shed 3 bases, with 13 bases lying between them. Germline V gives CDR1 MNHEY, CDR2 SMNVEV (reference sequence). CDR3 length equals 14 residues. The CDR3 region is CASSAPGLKETQYF. The CDR3 nucleotides read TGTGCCAGCAGTGCTCCGGGACTCAAAGAGACCCAGTACTTC.

V is TRBV19 and J is TRBJ2-7; D may be TRBD2 (6 bases). The CDR3 length is 13 residues. Deletions cut 8 bases from V and 2 bases from J, with 13 bases between. Germline V lookup: CDR1 LNHDA, CDR2 SQIVND (reference sequence). CDR3 sequence: CASGPGTAYEQYF. The CDR3 bases are TGTGCCAGTGGACCGGGGACTGCCTACGAGCAGTACTTC.

V usage is TRBV5-6 and J usage is TRBJ2-5; D is perhaps TRBD1 (5 bases). V was shortened by 4 bases and J by 5 bases, with 18 bases between the two germline ends. The CDR3 covers 15 residues. Germline V gene data show CDR1 as SGHDT and CDR2 as YYEEEE. The DNA of the CDR3 is TGTGCCAGCAGCCAAGCACCAGGGTCATACGAGACCCAGTACTTC. Encoded protein: CASSQAPGSYETQYF.

The CDR3 loop is CASSEERGGETQYF. The CDR3 DNA reads as TGTGCCAGCAGTGAGGAGCGGGGGGGGGAGACCCAGTACTTC. J is TRBJ2-5 and V is TRBV2; TRBD2 agrees at 10 bases. CDR3 length equals 14 residues. The ends lost 3 bases at V and 5 bases at J; junction bases unmatched: 3. Germline lookup yields CDR1 SNHLY and CDR2 FYNNEI. The whole variable domain, remainder taken from reference TRBV2 and TRBJ2-5, is EPEVTQTPSHQVTQMGQEVILRCVPISNHLYFYWYRQILGQKVEFLVSFYNNEISEKSEIFDDQFSVERPDGSNFTLKIRSTKLEDSAMYFCASSEERGGETQYFGPGTRLLVL.

This clone was found a few times. V is TRBV5-1 and J is TRBJ1-2, with D uncertain. Germline V gene sequence: CDR1 SGHRS, CDR2 YFSETQ. This CDR3 spans 15 amino acids. Trimming left V 0 bases short and J 3 bases short, with 12 bases between. The CDR3 sequence: CASSLAWSGDYGYTF. CDR3 nucleotide sequence: TGCGCCAGCAGCTTGGCTTGGAGCGGCGACTATGGCTACACCTTC.

The V gene is TRBV19, the J gene TRBJ2-3, with TRBD2 identical over 11 bases. The trim removed 6 bases at V and 6 bases at J, leaving 8 bases unmatched. Germline assignment: CDR1 LNHDA and CDR2 SQIVND (reference sequence). CDR3 length: 15 amino acids. In DNA form, the CDR3 reads TGTGCCAGTAGCCCGACTAGCGGGGCCTCGGATACGCAGTATTTT. This translates into CASSPTSGASDTQYF.

CDR3 bases: TGCGCCAGCAACCTAGACCATCGTCGGTACAATGAGCAGTTCTTC. It translates to CASNLDHRRYNEQFF. The gene calls are TRBV5-1 and TRBJ2-1; D is ambiguous. The germline V gene encodes CDR1 SGHRS and CDR2 YFSETQ. The CDR3 is 15 amino acids. Trimming cost V 6 bases and J 4 bases, with 17 bases left between them.

This chain connects TRBV11-2 to TRBJ2-7, with 9 bases lining up with TRBD1. Germline V CDR1 and CDR2: SGHAT, FQNNGV. CDR3 size: 13 residues. V lost 5 bases to trimming and J lost 3 bases; unmatched junction nucleotides: 2. The CDR3 is CASSKTGGYEQYF. The DNA for the CDR3 is TGTGCCAGCAGCAAGACAGGGGGCTACGAGCAGTACTTC.

The chain uses TRBV15 and TRBJ2-1; tentatively, D is TRBD1 (6 bases). The germline V gene encodes CDR1 LNHNV and CDR2 YYDKDF (reference sequence). The V gene lost 4 bases and the J gene lost 4 bases, with 20 bases spanning the gap. There are 17 residues in the CDR3. CDR3 in DNA: TGTGCCACCAGCACTTCGTCTGGGGGCTCCTTTTACAATGAGCAGTTCTTC. Amino acid sequence: CATSTSSGGSFYNEQFF.

The V and J genes are TRBV6-1 and TRBJ2-7; 7 bases line up with TRBD2. CDR1 is MNHNS and CDR2 is SASEGT in the germline V gene. V lost 0 bases, J lost 4 bases, and 3 bases stayed unmatched. The CDR3 extends over 14 amino acids. The CDR3 loop is CASSEAAGLYEQYF. The CDR3 coding sequence is TGTGCCAGCAGTGAAGCGGCGGGACTATACGAGCAGTACTTC.

The chain is built from TRBV6-6 and TRBJ2-7; 7 bases fit TRBD1. The germline V gene encodes CDR1 MNHNY and CDR2 SVGAGI (reference sequence). The CDR3 runs to 16 residues. V shed 2 bases, J shed 2 bases, and the junction held 9 bases outside the gene matches. The CDR3 protein is CASSYLNRDSPYEQYF. The DNA for the CDR3 is TGTGCCAGCAGTTACCTAAACCGGGACAGCCCCTACGAGCAGTACTTC.

The rearrangement joins TRBV25-1 to TRBJ1-4, with 7 bases fitting TRBD1. This CDR3 region has 13 residues. Trimming took 4 bases from V and 8 from J; bases not matched to a gene: 4. Germline values: CDR1 MGHDK, CDR2 SYGVNS. CDR3 nucleotide sequence: TGTGCCAGCAGTGTCACAGGGGTGGAAAAACTGTTTTTT. Protein sequence: CASSVTGVEKLFF.

CDR3 residues: CASSPRTGSGANVLTF. The CDR3 nucleotides read TGCGCCAGCAGCCCCCGGACAGGGTCTGGGGCCAACGTCCTGACTTTC. V gene TRBV4-1 combines with J gene TRBJ2-6; the match to TRBD1 covers 8 bases. Germline loops: CDR1 MGHRA, CDR2 YSYEKL. V shed 4 bases, J shed 1 base, and the junction held 3 bases outside the gene matches. The CDR3 extends over 16 amino acids.

This clone turned up a few times. The chain employs TRBV5-4 and TRBJ2-7; the D gene is possibly TRBD2 (5 bases). The V and J ends lost 3 bases and 5 bases respectively, with 12 bases between them. The germline CDR1 and CDR2 sequences are SGHNT and YYREEE (reference sequence). The CDR3 loop spans 13 amino acids. CDR3 nucleotides: TGTGCCAGCAGCTCCCGGACTCTGCACGAGCAGTACTTC. It translates to CASSSRTLHEQYF.

The rearrangement links TRBV28 to TRBJ2-1, with D possibly being TRBD2 (6 bases). The CDR3 is 11 amino acids. Between the trimmed V and J ends, which lost 4 bases and 16 bases, there was a span of 14 bases. Germline assignment: CDR1 MDHEN and CDR2 SYDVKM. The CDR3 bases are TGTGCCAGCAGTTCCCCCCGGCGGGAATTCTTC. This translates into CASSSPRREFF.

V is TRBV5-1 and J is TRBJ2-3; D is uncertain. Germline loops: CDR1 SGHRS, CDR2 YFSETQ. The CDR3 extends over 15 amino acids. The ends were cut back, 0 bases at V and 0 bases at J, with 8 bases in the middle. The CDR3 sequence: CASSLAAASTDTQYF. The CDR3 coding sequence is TGCGCCAGCAGCTTGGCGGCGGCTAGCACAGATACGCAGTATTTT.

The chain employs TRBV18 and TRBJ1-3; D is perhaps TRBD1 (5 bases). The germline V and J ends were trimmed by 2 bases and 0 bases, with 8 bases remaining between them. The CDR3 runs to 15 residues. CDR1 is KGHSH and CDR2 is LQKENI in the germline V gene. As DNA, the CDR3 is TGTGCCAGCTCACCAAGCAGGGTCTCTGGAAACACCATATATTTT. Its translation: CASSPSRVSGNTIYF.

The rearrangement uses TRBV29-1 and TRBJ2-2; a weak D match, TRBD1 (5 bases). The CDR3 is 15 residues long. V lost 5 bases to trimming and J lost 0 bases, with 13 bases between them. The germline CDR1 and CDR2 sequences are SQVTM and ANQGSEA. CDR3 DNA: TGCAGCGTTTTGGAGAGACAGACGAACACCGGGGAGCTGTTTTTT. It translates to CSVLERQTNTGELFF.

This sequence joins TRBV6-1 and TRBJ2-7; 8 positions agree with TRBD2. V was clipped by 10 bases and J by 4 bases; unmatched bases: 15. CDR3 length equals 15 residues. Germline V gene lookup returns CDR1 MNHNS and CDR2 SASEGT. CDR3 region: CATRWGLAGDYEQYF. The CDR3 coding sequence is TGTGCCACCCGTTGGGGCCTAGCGGGTGATTACGAGCAGTACTTC.

The chain couples TRBV5-4 to TRBJ2-3; TRBD2 might be the D (6 bases). The CDR3 contains 15 residues. Germline values: CDR1 SGHNT, CDR2 YYREEE (reference sequence). V dropped 5 bases and J dropped 1 base, with 14 bases sitting between them. The CDR3 protein is CASRLAAMGTDTQYF. CDR3 in DNA: TGTGCCAGCAGGTTAGCGGCGATGGGCACAGATACGCAGTATTTT.

The rearrangement links TRBV21-1 to TRBJ2-1; the DNA was not compared with TRBD1, the D call given in the table. TRBV21-1 is classified as a pseudogene. CDR3 length: 16 amino acids. The CDR3 DNA follows: TGTGCCAGCAGCAAAGATTTGGGGGCTCTTTACAATGAGCAGTTCTTC. The encoded protein is CASSKDLGALYNEQFF.